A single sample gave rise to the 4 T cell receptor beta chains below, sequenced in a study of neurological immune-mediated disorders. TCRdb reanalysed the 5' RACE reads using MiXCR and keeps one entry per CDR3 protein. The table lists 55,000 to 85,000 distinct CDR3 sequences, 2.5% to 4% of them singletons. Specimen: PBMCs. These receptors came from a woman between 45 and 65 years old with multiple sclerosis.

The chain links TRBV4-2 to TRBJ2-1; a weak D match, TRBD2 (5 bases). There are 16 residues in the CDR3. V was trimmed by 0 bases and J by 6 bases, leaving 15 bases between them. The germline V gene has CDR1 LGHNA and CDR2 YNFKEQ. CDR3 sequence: CASSQDRVGLSNEQFF. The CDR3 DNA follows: TGTGCCAGCAGCCAAGATCGGGTTGGACTGAGCAATGAGCAGTTCTTC.

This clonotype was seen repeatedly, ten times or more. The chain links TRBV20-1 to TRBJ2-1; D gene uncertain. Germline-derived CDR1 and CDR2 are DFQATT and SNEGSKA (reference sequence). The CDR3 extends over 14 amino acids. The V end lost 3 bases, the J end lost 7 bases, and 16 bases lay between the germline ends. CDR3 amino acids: CSASRLPTGNEQFF. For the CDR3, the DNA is TGCAGTGCTAGTCGTCTACCCACGGGTAATGAGCAGTTCTTC.

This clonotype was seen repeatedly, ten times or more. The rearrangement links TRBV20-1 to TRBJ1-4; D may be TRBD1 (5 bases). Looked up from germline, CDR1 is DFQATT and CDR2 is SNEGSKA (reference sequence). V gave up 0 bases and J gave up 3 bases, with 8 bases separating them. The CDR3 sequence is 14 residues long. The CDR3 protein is CSARDARANEKLFF. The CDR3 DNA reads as TGCAGTGCTAGAGATGCCAGGGCTAATGAAAAACTGTTTTTT.

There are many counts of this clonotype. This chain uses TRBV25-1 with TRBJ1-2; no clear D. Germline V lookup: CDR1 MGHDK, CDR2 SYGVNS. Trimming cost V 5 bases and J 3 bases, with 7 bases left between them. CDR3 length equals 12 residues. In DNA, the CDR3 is TGTGCCAGCAGTTTAGGCGACTATGGCTACACCTTC. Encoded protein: CASSLGDYGYTF.